The 8 T cell receptor beta chains below all came from one sample that was sequenced in a study of CXCR3-negative and CXCR3-positive naive CD8 T cells. TRB cDNA was prepared as libraries by UMI-labeled 5' RACE. TCRdb processed the 5' RACE reads again and assigns one entry to each CDR3 protein, with no DNA. The listing contains about 53,000 distinct CDR3 sequences. The source material was naive CXCR3- CD8+ T cells from blood. Subset: CD45RO-CCR7+CD27+CD95- naive CD8+ T cells lacking CXCR3 (TNR3-). Receptors originate from a human donor in good health. Some clones in this sample may be carry-over from other donors' samples.

This chain joins TRBV7-2 and TRBJ1-5; TCRdb gives TRBD1 as the D gene, but with no DNA this cannot be confirmed. The CDR3 extends over 15 amino acids. Germline V gives CDR1 SGHTA, CDR2 FQGNSA. The CDR3 reads CASSRGPNSNQPQHF.

This rearrangement joins TRBV12-3 or TRBV12-4 to TRBJ1-5. This CDR3 is built from 15 residues. The CDR3 sequence is CASKSGGNSNQPQHF.

The genes are TRBV20-1 and TRBJ2-3. The CDR3 runs to 14 residues. The germline V gene has CDR1 DFQATT and CDR2 SNEGSKA (reference sequence). CDR3: CSASQTISTDTQYF.

V gene TRBV7-3 combines with J gene TRBJ2-5; TCRdb selects TRBD1, and the lack of DNA leaves this call unchecked. CDR1 is SGHTA and CDR2 is FQGTGA in the germline V gene. The CDR3 length is 15 residues. The CDR3: CASSLYDQWGETQYF.

The chain recombines TRBV6-2 or TRBV6-3 with TRBJ2-7; TCRdb's D call of TRBD1 is untestable without DNA. Germline V gives CDR1 MNHEY, CDR2 SVGEGT. CDR3 length: 16 residues. The CDR3 here is CASSPIRTGGTYEQYF.

The chain joins TRBV6-5 to TRBJ1-1; the D gene TCRdb calls, TRBD1, cannot be checked with no DNA. Germline CDR1 and CDR2: MNHEY and SVGAGI. This CDR3 spans 13 amino acids. The CDR3 sequence is CASSTLGAAEAFF.

CDR3 in amino acids: CASKSSGEQFF. This rearrangement joins TRBV28 to TRBJ2-1. Germline assignment: CDR1 MDHEN and CDR2 SYDVKM. The CDR3 is 11 amino acids.

The genes are TRBV29-1 and TRBJ2-3; the TCRdb call, TRBD1, lacks DNA for checking. Germline CDR1 SQVTM, CDR2 ANQGSEA. This CDR3 contains 16 residues. The CDR3 protein is CSANPPGRHVSNTQYF.